The 10 T cell receptor beta chains below all came from one sample that was sequenced in a study of blood T cell repertoires in COVID-19. Here immunoSEQ multiplex PCR was the method, and the copy in TCRdb shows in-frame clones only, minus some. The profile covers 130,000 to 150,000 clones, with about 90% appearing a single time and 1.7% taken by the ten largest. Sequencing was performed on peripheral blood. These receptor sequences come from a woman aged 45-60 years with acute or convalescent COVID-19.

In regard to this clone: The same CDR3 also results from other DNA sequences found in this sample. The V and J genes are TRBV5-6 and TRBJ2-7; D remains ambiguous. CDR3 size: 12 residues. V gave up 1 base and J gave up 4 bases, with 6 bases separating them. The germline gives CDR1 SGHDT, CDR2 YYEEEE. CDR3 sequence: CASSLNSYEQYF. CDR3 in DNA: TGTGCCAGCAGCTTGAATTCTTACGAGCAGTACTTC.

This sequence joins TRBV6-6 and TRBJ1-1, with D unresolved. The CDR3 is made up of 15 amino acids. Trimming stripped 6 bases from V and 0 bases from J, with 14 bases between. The germline CDR1 and CDR2 sequences are MNHNY and SVGAGI (reference sequence). The CDR3 DNA sequence: TGTGCCAGCAGCGCCTTGGGAGGACTGAACACTGAAGCTTTCTTT. Translating it yields CASSALGGLNTEAFF.

V and J are TRBV4-2 and TRBJ1-4; maybe TRBD1 (6 bases). Germline V lookup: CDR1 LGHNA, CDR2 YNFKEQ. This CDR3 is 16 amino acids long. Trimming removed 0 bases from V and 7 bases from J, with 15 bases in between. As DNA, the CDR3 is TGTGCCAGCAGCCAAGATAGGACAGAGTGGACTGAAAAACTGTTTTTT. Protein product: CASSQDRTEWTEKLFF.

This clone is a singleton in its sample. The V gene is TRBV6-5, the J gene TRBJ1-2; TRBD1 is a possible D gene (5 bases). The CDR3 sequence is 15 residues long. The germline V gene encodes CDR1 MNHEY and CDR2 SVGAGI. V was shortened by 0 bases and J by 4 bases, with 12 bases between the two germline ends. CDR3 sequence: CASSYSRTPAYGYTF. The DNA of the CDR3 is TGTGCCAGCAGTTACTCGAGGACACCTGCCTATGGCTACACCTTC.

V and J are TRBV28 and TRBJ1-5; D uncertain. This CDR3 has 13 residues. The germline V gene has CDR1 MDHEN and CDR2 SYDVKM. The ends were cut back, 8 bases at V and 6 bases at J, with 14 bases in the middle. The CDR3 here is CASRPGETQPQHF. CDR3 in DNA: TGTGCCAGCCGGCCAGGCGAAACTCAGCCCCAGCATTTT.

CDR3 amino acids: CASSEVGGNQPQHF. CDR3 sequence (DNA): TGTGCCAGCAGTGAAGTGGGGGGAAATCAGCCCCAGCATTTT. The rearrangement links TRBV2 to TRBJ1-5, with D possibly TRBD1 on 5 matching bases. Germline CDR1 is SNHLY and CDR2 is FYNNEI. This CDR3 comprises 14 residues. V shed 1 base and J shed 4 bases, with 8 bases lying between them.

The chain couples TRBV5-1 to TRBJ1-1; 7 bases are a match to TRBD1. The CDR3 runs to 14 residues. Germline-derived CDR1 and CDR2 are SGHRS and YFSETQ. V shed 2 bases and J 3 bases; nucleotides not matched to a gene: 4. The CDR3 here is CASSLQGWDTEAFF. The CDR3 nucleotides are TGCGCCAGCAGCTTACAGGGGTGGGACACTGAAGCTTTCTTT.

This chain uses TRBV7-9 with TRBJ2-7; D remains ambiguous. Germline CDR1 reads SEHNR; CDR2 reads FQNEAQ (reference sequence). CDR3 length equals 11 residues. The V and J ends lost 7 bases and 3 bases respectively, with 7 bases between them. In DNA form, the CDR3 reads TGTGCCAGCACACGAGGCTACGAGCAGTACTTC. Translated, it gives CASTRGYEQYF.

This clone came up once. The chain employs TRBV15 and TRBJ2-3; possible D gene TRBD1, 6 bases. Germline loops: CDR1 LNHNV, CDR2 YYDKDF (reference sequence). V lost 1 base, J lost 5 bases, and 10 bases lay in between. The length of the CDR3 is 14 residues. In DNA, the CDR3 is TGTGCCACCAGCAGAGCACAGGGAATAGATACGCAGTATTTT. This gives the protein CATSRAQGIDTQYF.

The chain links TRBV13 to TRBJ2-2; 9 nucleotides match TRBD2. The CDR3 consists of 17 residues. Germline V CDR1 and CDR2: PRHDT, FYEKMQ (reference sequence). V lost 5 bases and J lost 7; bases outside the gene matches: 14. CDR3 sequence reads: CASSKGLAGLRGGELFF. The CDR3 coding sequence is TGTGCCAGCAGCAAAGGGCTAGCGGGGCTCCGGGGCGGGGAGCTGTTTTTT.